This T cell receptor (beta chain) is drawn from a study of regulatory T cells in long-lasting Graves disease. In regard to this clonotype: Its specificity is not known.

The time point is: persistent/refractory GD, antithyroid drugs over 5 years with positive TRAb. Extracted RNA from PBMCs served as the source of the TCR library. Study results and limitations: Peripheral blood was the sole material, not thyroid tissue. Because few samples were included, accuracy may have been lower. Relative to newly diagnosed Graves' patients, persistent ones had lower TCR diversity. Persistent disease preferred TRBV28, TRBJ1-2 and TRBJ2-5; new disease, TRBV20-1 and TRBJ2-1.

The V and J ends lost 6 bases and 3 bases respectively, with 21 bases between them. Germline lookup yields CDR1 LNHDA and CDR2 SQIVND (reference sequence). The CDR3 extends over 18 amino acids. TCR beta libraries were built with iRepertoire HTBI primers and Arm-PCR of CDR3 regions. TCRdb processed the multiplex PCR reads anew with MiXCR; each CDR3 protein has one entry. The data contain fewer than 450,000 distinct CDR3 sequences, about 25% of them singletons. The chain joins TRBV19 to TRBJ2-6; D gene uncertain. The source material was peripheral blood mononuclear cells (PBMCs), sampled when the disease was refractory, from a patient treated with antithyroid drugs. This receptor was identified in a female donor with Graves disease. CDR3 sequence: CASREGFLRTVGANVLTF. The CDR3 region has the DNA TGTGCCAGTAGGGAAGGGTTCTTAAGGACGGTTGGGGCCAACGTCCTGACTTTC.